This T cell receptor (beta chain) was captured in a study of cytomegalovirus exposure and HLA in healthy donors. PCR amplification relied on 60 Vbeta primers (plus 13 Jbeta primers). Some clones are missing from TCRdb's copy, which holds only in-frame ones; the method was immunoSEQ multiplex PCR. The sample yields roughly 180,000 clones, less than 80% seen once. Remarks on this clone: The antigen remains unidentified.

Study outcomes and limitations: Associated with cytomegalovirus, according to the listing, were 150 to 200 TCR beta chains.

The V end lost 1 base, the J end lost 2 bases, and 14 bases lay between the germline ends. The germline V gene has CDR1 MDHEN and CDR2 SYDVKM. The CDR3 length is 17 residues. The sequenced sample was PBMCs. This rearrangement joins TRBV28 to TRBJ2-2; D is possibly TRBD1 (5 bases). The receptor's source is a man aged 18 to 30 in good health and CMV-seronegative. CDR3 sequence (DNA): TGTGCCAGCAGTTTATTTAAGGGTAGGGGAAACACCGGGGAGCTGTTTTTT. This codes for CASSLFKGRGNTGELFF.